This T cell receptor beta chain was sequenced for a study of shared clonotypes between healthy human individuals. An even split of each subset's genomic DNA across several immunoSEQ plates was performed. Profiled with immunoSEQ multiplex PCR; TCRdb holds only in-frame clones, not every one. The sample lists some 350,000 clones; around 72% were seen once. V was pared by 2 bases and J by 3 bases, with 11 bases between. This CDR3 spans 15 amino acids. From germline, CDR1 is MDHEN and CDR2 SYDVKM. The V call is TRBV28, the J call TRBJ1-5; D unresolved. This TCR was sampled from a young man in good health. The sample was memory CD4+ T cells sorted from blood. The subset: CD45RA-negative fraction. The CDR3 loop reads CASSLSERVNQPQHF. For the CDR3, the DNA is TGTGCCAGCAGTTTAAGCGAAAGGGTCAATCAGCCCCAGCATTTT.